The T cell receptor beta chain described here comes from a study of T cell changes during pregnancy in multiple sclerosis. Only in-frame clones appear in the TCRdb table, and some are missing; sequencing was by immunoSEQ multiplex PCR. The data show more than 65,000 clones, 90% to 95% seen once. Per germline, CDR1 MNHEY and CDR2 SMNVEV (reference sequence). V lost 4 bases and J lost 4, with 7 bases in between. The CDR3 consists of 12 residues. Sequenced material: peripheral blood, taken in the second trimester of pregnancy. The genes are TRBV27 and TRBJ2-5; tentative D call: TRBD2 (6 bases). The sequence was obtained from a female donor with multiple sclerosis, enrolled in a pregnancy study. The CDR3 DNA reads as TGTGCCAGCAGTTACGGGGGAGAGACCCAGTACTTC. The encoded protein is CASSYGGETQYF.